Listed here are 20 T cell receptor beta chains from one sample, sequenced in a study of post-analysis software for immune sequencing data. Unique-molecular-identifier-tagged TCR beta cDNA libraries were used. A single record per CDR3 protein comes from TCRdb applying MiXCR to the PCR reads. The table records about 820,000 distinct CDR3 sequences, 53% of them present only once. Study findings and constraints: Relative to controls, patients had several TRBV segments at higher frequency, with TRBV5-6, TRBV5-1 and TRBV20-1 among these.

These receptors have no known antigen. The material sequenced was blood. All receptors come from a girl aged 10-17 years with multiple sclerosis.

The table lists this clonotype with a few counts. This rearrangement joins TRBV20-1 to TRBJ2-7; D assignment may be TRBD1 or TRBD2 (5 bases each). The J call may be mistaken, given a closer DNA end match to TRBJ2-5. Germline loops: CDR1 DFQATT, CDR2 SNEGSKA (reference sequence). CDR3 size: 13 residues. The CDR3 coding sequence is TGCAGTGCTAGAGAGGGGGTGACGGAGACCCAGTACTTC. It specifies CSAREGVTETQYF.

This clonotype showed up just once. The chain combines TRBV10-3 with TRBJ2-1; D is unclear. Trimming left V 0 bases short and J 10 bases short, with 7 bases between. CDR1 and CDR2 from the germline V gene are ENHRY and SYGVKD. CDR3 size: 12 residues. In nucleotides, the CDR3 is TGTGCCATCAGTGAGTCGGGCAAGGAGCAGTTCTTC. Encoded protein: CAISESGKEQFF.

A note on this clonotype: A junction end diverges from the germline sequence, so it may reflect a read error. The chain couples TRBV20-1 to TRBJ2-5; TRBD2 aligns across 7 bases. The CDR3 sequence is 17 residues long. The germline V gene encodes CDR1 DFQATT and CDR2 SNEGSKA (reference sequence). CDR3 in amino acids: CSARPPTQGAGQETQYF. In DNA, the CDR3 is TGCAGTGCTAGGCCACCAACCCAAGGAGCGGGGCAAGAGACCCAGTACTTT.

Remarks on this clonotype: The junction differs from germline at one of its ends, possibly a read error. The chain links TRBV7-7 to TRBJ2-1; D not resolved. Germline V lookup: CDR1 SSHAT, CDR2 FNYEAQ (reference sequence). This CDR3 has 13 residues. The CDR3 is CASSFSTGNEQFF. The CDR3 nucleotides read TGTGCTAGCAGCTTTTCTACCGGTAATGAGCAGTTCTTC.

This sequence joins TRBV15 and TRBJ1-5; TRBD1 might be the D (6 bases). Deletions cut 1 base from V and 1 base from J, with 14 bases between. The CDR3 loop spans 17 amino acids. The germline V gene encodes CDR1 LNHNV and CDR2 YYDKDF (reference sequence). In DNA, the CDR3 is TGTGCCACCAGCAGAGCCGGGGGCGCGGGGAGCAATCAGCCCCAGCATTTT. Protein: CATSRAGGAGSNQPQHF.

This clonotype occurred a few times. V gene TRBV12-3 or TRBV12-4 combines with J gene TRBJ2-7, with 7 bases matching TRBD1. The trim removed 2 bases at V and 4 bases at J, leaving 2 bases unmatched. The CDR3 contains 13 residues. The DNA for the CDR3 is TGTGCCAGCAGTTTACTGACAGGGTACGAGCAGTACTTC. Protein sequence: CASSLLTGYEQYF.

The chain carries TRBV25-1 and TRBJ2-7; D is undetermined. The assigned J gene may be wrong: the sequence end matches TRBJ2-1 better. Germline values: CDR1 MGHDK, CDR2 SYGVNS. This CDR3 region has 14 residues. In DNA, the CDR3 is TGTGCCAGCAGTGAATGGTCCTTCTGGAATGAGCAGTTCTTC. This translates into CASSEWSFWNEQFF.

This clonotype was counted a few times. The gene calls are TRBV5-1 and TRBJ2-4; D possibly corresponds to TRBD1 (6 bases). The CDR3 is 16 amino acids. Germline values: CDR1 SGHRS, CDR2 YFSETQ. V was trimmed by 4 bases and J by 0 bases, leaving 14 bases between them. Here the CDR3 DNA reads TGCGCCAGCAGCCCAGAGGACAGCCTAGCCAAAAACATTCAGTACTTC. This translates into CASSPEDSLAKNIQYF. Full variable domain (outside the CDR3, taken from reference TRBV5-1 and TRBJ2-4): KAGVTQTPRYLIKTRGQQVTLSCSPISGHRSVSWYQQTPGQGLQFLFEYFSETQRNKGNFPGRFSGRQFSNSRSEMNVSTLELGDSALYLCASSPEDSLAKNIQYFGAGTRLSVL.

The chain recombines TRBV29-1 with TRBJ2-4; 9 positions agree with TRBD1. The DNA matches TRBJ2-7 better at its end, which makes the J call doubtful. This CDR3 contains 14 residues. Germline V CDR1 and CDR2: SQVTM, ANQGSEA. The CDR3 DNA is TGCAGCGCACAGGGGGGACAGGGTACCTACGAGCAGTACTTC. Translating gives CSAQGGQGTYEQYF.

The chain is built from TRBV9 and TRBJ2-7; D perhaps matches TRBD1 (7 bases). With 0 bases removed from V and 2 bases from J, the gap between germline ends came to 12 bases. Looked up from germline, CDR1 is SGDLS and CDR2 is YYNGEE. The CDR3 extends over 15 amino acids. CDR3 DNA sequence: TGTGCCAGCAGCGTAGATGCAGGGGGGACCTACGAGCAGTACTTC. Protein product: CASSVDAGGTYEQYF.

The chain couples TRBV12-3 or TRBV12-4 to TRBJ2-1, with 7 bases lining up with TRBD2. The V and J ends lost 3 bases and 10 bases, in that order; junction bases with no gene match: 9. This CDR3 has 14 residues. The CDR3 loop is CASSFFRGDSEQFF. DNA for the CDR3: TGTGCCAGCAGTTTTTTTCGGGGGGATTCAGAGCAGTTCTTC.

This chain connects TRBV12-3 or TRBV12-4 to TRBJ2-7, with 13 nucleotides matching TRBD2. V trimming: 6 bases; J trimming: 6 bases; junction bases outside the gene matches: 8. The CDR3 is 15 amino acids. This CDR3 is CASSTRTSGSPEQYF. In DNA form, the CDR3 reads TGTGCCAGCAGCACCCGGACTAGCGGGAGTCCCGAGCAGTACTTC.

V is TRBV20-1 and J is TRBJ2-1; D perhaps matches TRBD2 (7 bases). Trimming left V 2 bases short and J 0 bases short, with 14 bases between. Germline lookup yields CDR1 DFQATT and CDR2 SNEGSKA (reference sequence). The CDR3 sequence is 16 residues long. The DNA of the CDR3 is TGCAGTGCTAGAAAAGGGGGAGGGAGCTCCTACAATGAGCAGTTCTTC. This codes for CSARKGGGSSYNEQFF.

This chain uses TRBV6-5 with TRBJ2-4, with 9 bases that match TRBD1. V lost 2 bases to trimming and J lost 3 bases; unmatched junction nucleotides: 8. CDR1 MNHEY and CDR2 SVGAGI come from the germline V gene. The CDR3 has 17 residues. The DNA for the CDR3 is TGTGCCAGCAGTTACCGGTGGACAGGGGAACGCAAAAACATTCAGTACTTC. Protein product: CASSYRWTGERKNIQYF.

A few counts support this clonotype. The chain employs TRBV6-5 and TRBJ2-7; D not certain. This CDR3 region has 12 residues. Germline V gives CDR1 MNHEY, CDR2 SVGAGI. The CDR3 region has the DNA TGTGCAACCCGCCCGGGTAACTACGAGCAGTACTTC. This codes for CATRPGNYEQYF.

The rearrangement links TRBV5-1 to TRBJ1-2; perhaps TRBD1 as D (5 bases). The CDR3 totals 18 residues. Germline values: CDR1 SGHRS, CDR2 YFSETQ. V was pared by 0 bases and J by 2 bases, with 20 bases between. CDR3 sequence: CASSLVLLAQGRNYGYTF. DNA of the CDR3: TGCGCCAGCAGCTTGGTGCTGCTCGCTCAGGGACGGAACTATGGCTACACCTTC.

The chain recombines TRBV5-1 with TRBJ2-3, with D tentatively TRBD1 (6 bases). The CDR3 consists of 12 residues. Germline V CDR1 and CDR2: SGHRS, YFSETQ. The germline V and J ends were trimmed by 2 bases and 10 bases, with 11 bases remaining between them. CDR3 coding DNA: TGCGCCAGCAGCTTCCCGGACAGCCCGCAGTATTTT. Translating it yields CASSFPDSPQYF.

The chain carries TRBV5-1 and TRBJ2-6; possibly TRBD1 for D (5 bases). Trimming removed 0 bases from V and 4 bases from J, with 11 bases in between. CDR1 and CDR2 (germline): SGHRS, YFSETQ. The CDR3 totals 16 residues. The CDR3 loop is CASSLGQSLGANVLTF. CDR3 DNA sequence: TGCGCCAGCAGCTTGGGACAGTCCCTAGGGGCCAACGTCCTGACTTTC.

The chain has TRBV3-1 and TRBJ2-3; D unresolved. Trimming pared 0 bases from V and 3 bases from J, leaving 7 bases between. The CDR3 length is 14 residues. CDR1 LGHDT and CDR2 YNNKEL come from the germline V gene (reference sequence). The chain's CDR3 is CASSQDSGTDTQYF. DNA of the CDR3: TGTGCCAGCAGCCAAGATTCGGGTACAGATACGCAGTATTTT.

The chain combines TRBV10-3 with TRBJ1-4, with 7 bases matching TRBD1. This CDR3 is built from 13 residues. The V gene's germline CDR1 is ENHRY and CDR2 SYGVKD. V lost 8 bases to trimming and J lost 5 bases; unmatched junction nucleotides: 5. The CDR3 here is CAIGGQLNEKLFF. The DNA of the CDR3 is TGTGCCATCGGGGGACAGTTAAATGAAAAACTGTTTTTT.